Here is one T cell receptor (beta chain) with its context. Its antigen is as yet unknown. The germline V gene encodes CDR1 MDHEN and CDR2 SYDVKM. V gave up 5 bases and J gave up 7 bases; unmatched junction bases: 9. This CDR3 is 14 amino acids long. The entry originates in a study of T cell responses to AZD1222 COVID-19 vaccine. Profiled with immunoSEQ multiplex PCR; TCRdb holds only in-frame clones, not every one. The sample has 84,000 or so clones; around 86% are singletons. Notes on the study in general: Spike-wide coverage was observed for vaccine-associated CD4 TCRs, with dominant responses at 160-218 and 743-854. Spike-specific TCR breadth and depth were elevated following two AZD1222 doses. Nearly half of the spike-specific TCRs reportedly recognize variant regions that carry no mutations.

The sequence derives from an adult in good health. Sample: peripheral blood, taken on day 0 of AZD1222 vaccination. V usage is TRBV28 and J usage is TRBJ1-1; 8 bases align to TRBD1. The CDR3 DNA reads TGTGCCAGCAGTGGATGGGACACAGGGGGTGAAGCTTTCTTT. Its protein product is CASSGWDTGGEAFF.